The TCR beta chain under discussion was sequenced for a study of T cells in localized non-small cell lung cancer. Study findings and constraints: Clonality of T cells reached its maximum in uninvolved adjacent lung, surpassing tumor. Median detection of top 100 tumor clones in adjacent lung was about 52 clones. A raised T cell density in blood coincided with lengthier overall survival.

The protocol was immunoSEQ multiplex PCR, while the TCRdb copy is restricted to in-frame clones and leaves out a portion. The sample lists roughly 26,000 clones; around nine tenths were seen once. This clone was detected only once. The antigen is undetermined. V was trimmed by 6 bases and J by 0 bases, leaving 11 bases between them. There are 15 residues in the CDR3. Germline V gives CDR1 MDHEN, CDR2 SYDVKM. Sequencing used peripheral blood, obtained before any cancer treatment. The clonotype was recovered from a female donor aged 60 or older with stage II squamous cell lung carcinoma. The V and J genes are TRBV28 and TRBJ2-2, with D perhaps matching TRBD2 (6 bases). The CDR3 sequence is CASSIGGANTGELFF. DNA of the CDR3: TGTGCCAGCAGCATTGGAGGGGCGAACACCGGGGAGCTGTTTTTT. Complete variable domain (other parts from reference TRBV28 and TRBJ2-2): DVKVTQSSRYLVKRTGEKVFLECVQDMDHENMFWYRQDPGLGLRLIYFSYDVKMKEKGDIPEGYSVSREKKERFSLILESASTNQTSMYLCASSIGGANTGELFFGEGSRLTVL.